The 26 T cell receptor beta chains listed next were all sequenced from one sample in a study of blood T cell repertoires in COVID-19. Generated by immunoSEQ multiplex PCR, the TCRdb table keeps only in-frame clones and is missing some. Among 140,000 to 150,000 clones listed, roughly 89% were seen once. Sequenced sample: PBMCs or T cells enriched from blood (not recorded which). The receptor source for this set is a woman in her 50s who had been exposed to COVID-19.

The chain uses TRBV6-6 and TRBJ1-5; D is ambiguous. The CDR3 contains 11 residues. Germline assignment: CDR1 MNHNY and CDR2 SVGAGI (reference sequence). V shed 0 bases and J shed 11 bases, with 5 bases lying between them. The CDR3 protein is CASSYSETQHF. CDR3 DNA sequence: TGTGCCAGCAGTTACTCGGAGACCCAGCATTTT.

DNA of the CDR3: TGTGCCAGCAGAAATCTCCGGGACAGGGGCGGCTCTGGGGCCAACGTCCTGACTTTC. Its translation: CASRNLRDRGGSGANVLTF. The gene calls are TRBV11-2 and TRBJ2-6; 10 bases map to TRBD1. The junction had 11 bases not matched to a gene; V was cut back by 6 bases and J by 0 bases. The CDR3 runs to 19 residues. Per germline, CDR1 SGHAT and CDR2 FQNNGV.

V and J are TRBV5-6 and TRBJ1-2; D is uncertain. Deletions cut 4 bases from V and 1 base from J, with 11 bases between. Germline CDR1 reads SGHDT; CDR2 reads YYEEEE. This CDR3 contains 14 residues. CDR3 nucleotides: TGTGCCAGCAGCCTCCAGAGGGATAACTATGGCTACACCTTC. Translating it yields CASSLQRDNYGYTF.

This chain uses TRBV11-3 with TRBJ2-2; perhaps TRBD1 as D (6 bases). The V gene lost 2 bases and the J gene lost 3 bases, with 10 bases spanning the gap. This CDR3 has 15 residues. Germline-derived CDR1 and CDR2 are SGHNT and YENEEA. This chain's CDR3 is CASSLHRADTGELFF. For the CDR3, the DNA is TGTGCCAGCAGCTTACACAGGGCGGACACCGGGGAGCTGTTTTTT.

CDR3 DNA: TGTGCCAGCTCACCACAGCCAGGGGGCTTGAACACTGAAGCTTTCTTT. Protein: CASSPQPGGLNTEAFF. V and J are TRBV18 and TRBJ1-1; 8 bases align to TRBD1. Germline-derived CDR1 and CDR2 are KGHSH and LQKENI. The CDR3 runs to 16 residues. V shed 1 base and J 0 bases; nucleotides not matched to a gene: 4.

The rearrangement uses TRBV9 and TRBJ2-5; 13 bases fit TRBD2. This CDR3 contains 16 residues. With 4 bases clipped from V and 2 bases from J, the junction kept 5 bases outside the gene matches. Per germline, CDR1 SGDLS and CDR2 YYNGEE. CDR3 in DNA: TGTGCCAGCAGCCCCGCGACTAGCGGGAGGCAAGAGACCCAGTACTTC. Protein: CASSPATSGRQETQYF.

The chain is built from TRBV5-1 and TRBJ2-1; D may be TRBD2 (6 bases). The CDR3 has 17 amino acids. V lost 4 bases, J lost 0 bases, and 17 bases lay in between. Germline-derived CDR1 and CDR2 are SGHRS and YFSETQ. The CDR3 DNA sequence: TGCGCCAGCAGCCAAAGGGACTTTACCAGCTCCTACAATGAGCAGTTCTTC. Translated: CASSQRDFTSSYNEQFF.

V is TRBV6-5 and J is TRBJ1-1; D unclear. The germline gives CDR1 MNHEY, CDR2 SVGAGI. The CDR3 is made up of 12 amino acids. V lost 9 bases and J lost 1, with 9 bases in between. CDR3 DNA: TGTGCCAGTAGACACCCGAACACTGAAGCTTTCTTT. It yields the protein CASRHPNTEAFF.

This clone has a handful of counts. The rearrangement joins TRBV6-2 or TRBV6-3 to TRBJ2-7; D call uncertain. Trimming removed 5 bases at V and 5 bases at J, with 7 bases between. Germline-derived CDR1 and CDR2 are MNHEY and SVGEGT. CDR3 length equals 11 residues. The CDR3 region is CASSPLNEQYF. CDR3 DNA: TGTGCCAGCAGTCCCCTAAACGAGCAGTACTTC.

The chain joins TRBV9 to TRBJ1-2, with 7 bases identical to TRBD1. V shed 6 bases and J 4 bases; nucleotides not matched to a gene: 6. This CDR3 contains 13 residues. The germline CDR1 and CDR2 sequences are SGDLS and YYNGEE. The CDR3 loop reads CASTPRDSYGYTF. The CDR3 coding sequence is TGTGCCAGCACCCCCCGGGACAGCTATGGCTACACCTTC.

The rearrangement links TRBV2 to TRBJ1-3; tentatively, D is TRBD1 (6 bases). The CDR3 is made up of 13 amino acids. V lost 8 bases, J lost 4 bases, and 12 bases lay in between. Germline V gives CDR1 SNHLY, CDR2 FYNNEI. CDR3: CASAPGQGNTIYF. The CDR3 DNA reads TGTGCCAGCGCCCCGGGACAAGGAAACACCATATATTTT.

This chain uses TRBV10-3 with TRBJ2-2; D remains unclear. The germline CDR1 and CDR2 sequences are ENHRY and SYGVKD. The CDR3 has 13 amino acids. Trimming took 1 base from V and 3 from J, leaving 3 bases between them. This CDR3 is CAISELDTGELFF. The CDR3 DNA is TGTGCCATCAGTGAGTTAGACACCGGGGAGCTGTTTTTT.

Comment on this clone: This sample also contains other DNA sequences that code for the same CDR3. The chain is built from TRBV5-1 and TRBJ2-2, with D perhaps matching TRBD2 (5 bases). The CDR3 runs to 15 residues. Germline V gene sequence: CDR1 SGHRS, CDR2 YFSETQ. V lost 0 bases and J lost 2, with 8 bases in between. CDR3 region: CASSLGGLNTGELFF. Written as DNA, the CDR3 is TGCGCCAGCAGCTTGGGAGGGCTCAACACCGGGGAGCTGTTTTTT.

This chain joins TRBV19 and TRBJ2-1; TRBD2 matches 15 bases. There are 16 residues in the CDR3. Germline CDR1 LNHDA, CDR2 SQIVND (reference sequence). The J segment lost 8 bases and the V segment lost 6 bases, leaving 8 bases of the junction unmatched. CDR3 DNA sequence: TGTGCCAGTAGGGAGGGTGGACTAGCGGGAGGGTATGAGCAGTTCTTC. Its protein is CASREGGLAGGYEQFF.

The chain joins TRBV19 to TRBJ1-1, with D unclear. The CDR3 extends over 16 amino acids. Trimming removed 7 bases at V and 1 base at J, with 19 bases between. Germline values: CDR1 LNHDA, CDR2 SQIVND (reference sequence). CDR3 sequence: CASKTSLAVRNTEAFF. CDR3 nucleotide sequence: TGTGCCAGTAAAACCTCTCTGGCAGTACGGAACACTGAAGCTTTCTTT.

The chain employs TRBV4-3 and TRBJ2-2; TRBD2 matches at 7 bases. Germline CDR1 and CDR2: LGHNA and YSLEER. CDR3 length equals 16 residues. After removal of 4 bases from V and 5 bases from J, the junction contained 10 bases not matched to a gene. The CDR3 loop is CASSPRVSGGTGELFF. The CDR3 nucleotides read TGCGCCAGCAGCCCCCGGGTCTCGGGGGGAACCGGGGAGCTGTTTTTT.

This chain links TRBV7-9 with TRBJ2-7; 7 bases are shared with TRBD1. Unmatched junction bases numbered 8, after V lost 6 bases and J lost 12 bases. Per germline, CDR1 SEHNR and CDR2 FQNEAQ (reference sequence). The CDR3 totals 11 residues. Written as DNA, the CDR3 is TGTGCCAGCAGACGTACAGGGGATTGGTACTTC. Amino acids: CASRRTGDWYF. Complete variable domain (other parts from reference TRBV7-9 and TRBJ2-7): DTGVSQNPRHKITKRGQNVTFRCDPISEHNRLYWYRQTLGQGPEFLTYFQNEAQLEKSRLLSDRFSAERPKGSFSTLEIQRTEQGDSAMYLCASRRTGDWYFGPGTRLTVT.

For this clone: Other DNA sequences in this sample translate to the same CDR3. The chain couples TRBV6-5 to TRBJ2-1; TRBD2 agrees at 8 bases. CDR1 and CDR2 (germline): MNHEY, SVGAGI. This CDR3 has 13 amino acids. The ends lost 6 bases at V and 7 bases at J; junction bases unmatched: 5. In DNA form, the CDR3 reads TGTGCCAGCAGGGGGGGACTAGGGAATGAGCAGTTCTTC. This sequence encodes CASRGGLGNEQFF.

The table lists this clone with a count of one. The chain is built from TRBV19 and TRBJ2-1; 9 nucleotides align to TRBD2. This CDR3 contains 19 residues. J lost 3 bases, V lost 0 bases, and 12 bases had no gene match. CDR1 is LNHDA, CDR2 SQIVND, per germline (reference sequence). The CDR3 loop is CASSIDRISGGLNYNEQFF. The CDR3 bases are TGTGCCAGTAGTATAGACCGTATTAGCGGGGGTCTAAACTACAATGAGCAGTTCTTC.

This chain connects TRBV9 to TRBJ2-5; 12 positions match TRBD2. V dropped 1 base and J dropped 5; count of bases not matched to a gene: 9. From germline, CDR1 is SGDLS and CDR2 YYNGEE. CDR3 length: 17 amino acids. Here the CDR3 reads CASSVKTSGSPRETQYF. The DNA of the CDR3 is TGTGCCAGCAGCGTAAAGACTAGCGGGAGCCCCCGGGAGACCCAGTACTTC.

This sequence joins TRBV6-5 and TRBJ2-6; D remains ambiguous. Germline CDR1 and CDR2: MNHEY and SVGAGI. The V and J ends lost 5 bases and 0 bases respectively, with 5 bases between them. CDR3 length: 14 residues. CDR3 region: CASSRDSGANVLTF. Here the CDR3 DNA reads TGTGCCAGCAGTCGAGACTCTGGGGCCAACGTCCTGACTTTC.

The sample holds one count of this clone. The chain recombines TRBV27 with TRBJ1-5; D is uncertain. CDR3 size: 14 residues. V lost 8 bases and J lost 6, with 17 bases in between. Looked up from germline, CDR1 is MNHEY and CDR2 is SMNVEV (reference sequence). The chain's CDR3 is CASGRREVGQPQHF. In DNA form, the CDR3 reads TGTGCCAGCGGCCGGCGGGAGGTAGGTCAGCCCCAGCATTTT.

The V gene is TRBV4-3, the J gene TRBJ1-1; the match to TRBD1 covers 7 bases. Germline trimming cut 2 bases from V and 5 bases from J; bases unmatched to any gene: 5. Germline CDR1 reads LGHNA; CDR2 reads YSLEER. The CDR3 extends over 14 amino acids. CDR3: CASSQNRGLTEAFF. Here the CDR3 DNA reads TGCGCCAGCAGCCAAAACAGGGGCTTGACTGAAGCTTTCTTT.

The CDR3 nucleotides are TGTGCCAGCAGCGCCAGACCCGGAGATGGCTACACCTTC. It translates to CASSARPGDGYTF. The gene calls are TRBV3-1 (or the pseudogene TRBV3-2) and TRBJ1-2; D uncertain. V was shortened by 5 bases and J by 6 bases, with 13 bases between the two germline ends. This CDR3 has 13 amino acids. Germline loops: CDR1 LGHDT, CDR2 YNNKEL (reference sequence).

The chain links TRBV5-1 to TRBJ1-5; TRBD1 matches at 8 bases. With V trimmed by 4 bases and J by 5 bases, 5 bases remained unmatched. The CDR3 extends over 14 amino acids. Germline V lookup: CDR1 SGHRS, CDR2 YFSETQ. CDR3 DNA sequence: TGCGCCAGCAGCATCGGACAGGGCGATCAGCCCCAGCATTTT. It yields the protein CASSIGQGDQPQHF. Supplemented by reference TRBV5-1 and TRBJ1-5, the full variable domain reads KAGVTQTPRYLIKTRGQQVTLSCSPISGHRSVSWYQQTPGQGLQFLFEYFSETQRNKGNFPGRFSGRQFSNSRSEMNVSTLELGDSALYLCASSIGQGDQPQHFGDGTRLSIL.

V is TRBV11-2 and J is TRBJ1-1; 10 positions agree with TRBD1. Per germline, CDR1 SGHAT and CDR2 FQNNGV. The V and J ends lost 3 bases and 0 bases, in that order; junction bases with no gene match: 4. The length of the CDR3 is 16 residues. The chain's CDR3 is CASSLGTGVLNTEAFF. Here the CDR3 DNA reads TGTGCCAGCAGCTTGGGGACAGGGGTTCTGAACACTGAAGCTTTCTTT.